These 32 T cell receptor beta chains share one sample of origin, sequenced in a study of regulatory T cells in long-lasting Graves disease. Investigators prepared the TCR beta libraries by applying iRepertoire HTBI primers and Arm-PCR of CDR3 regions. Each CDR3 protein gets one entry after TCRdb re-called the multiplex PCR reads with MiXCR. This table has 250,000 or so distinct CDR3 sequences, about 19% appearing once. Described time point: newly diagnosed GD, antithyroid drugs for less than 3 months. RNA isolated from PBMCs was used to make the TCR library. This sample comprised peripheral blood mononuclear cells (PBMCs), obtained at new diagnosis, from a patient treated with antithyroid drugs. These receptors were collected from a female donor with Graves disease.

The V and J genes are TRBV19 and TRBJ1-1, with 11 bases fitting TRBD1. The CDR3 runs to 15 residues. With V trimmed by 6 bases and J by 1 base, 4 bases remained unmatched. Germline values: CDR1 LNHDA, CDR2 SQIVND (reference sequence). The CDR3 region has the DNA TGTGCCAGTAGGCGGACAGGGGGCGGGAACACTGAAGCTTTCTTT. Translating it yields CASRRTGGGNTEAFF. Combining the CDR3 with reference TRBV19 and TRBJ1-1 gives the whole variable domain DGGITQSPKYLFRKEGQNVTLSCEQNLNHDAMYWYRQDPGQGLRLIYYSQIVNDFQKGDIAEGYSVSREKKESFPLTVTSAQKNPTAFYLCASRRTGGGNTEAFFGQGTRLTVV.

The V call is TRBV4-1, the J call TRBJ1-4, with 7 bases lining up with TRBD1. The germline CDR1 and CDR2 sequences are MGHRA and YSYEKL. CDR3 size: 14 residues. V was pared by 2 bases and J by 8 bases, with 5 bases of the junction left unmatched. CDR3 region: CASSQRQGFEKLFF. CDR3 DNA sequence: TGCGCCAGCAGCCAAAGACAGGGTTTCGAAAAACTGTTTTTT.

This clonotype has at least ten counts. One end of the junction is discordant with germline, which a read error may explain. V is TRBV4-2 and J is TRBJ1-3; D remains ambiguous. Per the germline V gene, CDR1 is LGHNA and CDR2 is YNFKEQ. The CDR3 is 16 amino acids. In DNA, the CDR3 is TGTGCCAGCAGCCCCCCCCTACGTTTTGCTGGAAACACTATATATTTT. Residues: CASSPPLRFAGNTIYF.

This clonotype was found many times. The V gene is TRBV7-2, the J gene TRBJ2-1; maybe TRBD1 (6 bases). V was cut by 0 bases and J by 4 bases, with 10 bases left in between. Germline V gene sequence: CDR1 SGHTA, CDR2 FQGNSA. CDR3 length: 15 amino acids. Written as DNA, the CDR3 is TGTGCCAGCAGCTTAGCAGGGGACATTTACAATGAGCAGTTCTTC. Translating it yields CASSLAGDIYNEQFF.

This clonotype was picked up many times. The rearrangement uses TRBV7-2 and TRBJ1-2, with unresolved D. Trimming shortened V by 4 bases and J by 6 bases, and 15 bases separated the two germline ends. Germline V lookup: CDR1 SGHTA, CDR2 FQGNSA. The CDR3 loop spans 14 amino acids. The CDR3 DNA follows: TGTGCCAGCAGCTATAGACAAACTCTGGATGGCTACACCTTC. The encoded protein is CASSYRQTLDGYTF.

This clonotype was recorded many times. This chain connects TRBV20-1 to TRBJ1-6; 10 positions agree with TRBD1. The CDR3 consists of 16 residues. The germline gives CDR1 DFQATT, CDR2 SNEGSKA (reference sequence). J gave up 10 bases and V 2 bases, and 11 bases lay outside the gene matches. CDR3 nucleotide sequence: TGCAGTGCTAGATCACCGGGACAGGGGATAGGGTCACCCCTCCACTTT. Encoded protein: CSARSPGQGIGSPLHF.

The J gene is TRBJ1-1, the V gene TRBV19; D gene uncertain. There are 14 residues in the CDR3. Trimming took 7 bases from V and 0 from J, leaving 12 bases between them. CDR1 is LNHDA and CDR2 is SQIVND in the germline V gene (reference sequence). CDR3 sequence: CASKGSGMNTEAFF. CDR3 DNA: TGTGCCAGTAAAGGGTCGGGAATGAACACTGAAGCTTTCTTT. The whole variable domain, remainder taken from reference TRBV19 and TRBJ1-1, is DGGITQSPKYLFRKEGQNVTLSCEQNLNHDAMYWYRQDPGQGLRLIYYSQIVNDFQKGDIAEGYSVSREKKESFPLTVTSAQKNPTAFYLCASKGSGMNTEAFFGQGTRLTVV.

The rearrangement links TRBV6-2 or TRBV6-3 to TRBJ1-6, with TRBD1 as a possible D gene (5 bases). This CDR3 is 15 amino acids long. V lost 4 bases and J lost 10, with 17 bases in between. The germline CDR1 and CDR2 sequences are MNHEY and SVGEGT. For the CDR3, the DNA is TGTGCCAGCAGTTGGGGAAGGGGATGGCAATCACCCCTCCACTTT. It specifies CASSWGRGWQSPLHF.

This clonotype occurred many times. The chain joins TRBV11-3 to TRBJ1-1; D may be TRBD1 (6 bases). The CDR3 extends over 15 amino acids. V gave up 4 bases and J gave up 0 bases, with 12 bases separating them. Per the germline V gene, CDR1 is SGHNT and CDR2 is YENEEA. CDR3 bases: TGTGCCAGCAGCTCTGGACAGAACATGAACACTGAAGCTTTCTTT. It encodes CASSSGQNMNTEAFF.

The chain has TRBV20-1 and TRBJ2-7, with TRBD1 matching over 7 bases. From germline, CDR1 is DFQATT and CDR2 SNEGSKA (reference sequence). The CDR3 spans 13 residues. V lost 4 bases, J lost 6 bases, and 9 bases stayed unmatched. The CDR3: CSATRTGGVEQYF. Written as DNA, the CDR3 is TGCAGTGCTACAAGGACAGGTGGGGTCGAGCAGTACTTC.

This clonotype was recorded many times. V usage is TRBV6-1 and J usage is TRBJ2-5; 11 bases align to TRBD1. Trimming at V came to 7 bases and at J to 4 bases, leaving 5 bases not matched to a gene. There are 14 residues in the CDR3. Germline CDR1 and CDR2: MNHNS and SASEGT. CDR3 DNA sequence: TGTGCCAGCAAGAAAGGGACAGGGGGAGAGACCCAGTACTTC. Its translation: CASKKGTGGETQYF.

Concerning this clonotype: One junction end does not reproduce the germline sequence, and a read error may be involved. This chain connects TRBV14 to TRBJ2-3, with TRBD1 matching 9 bases. The germline V gene has CDR1 SGHDN and CDR2 FVKESK. The CDR3 runs 16 residues. The chain's CDR3 is CVSSLGTGRRGDTQYF. DNA of the CDR3: TGTGTCAGCAGCCTTGGGACAGGGCGGAGAGGGGATACGCAGTATTTT.

This clonotype was seen ten or more times. The J gene is TRBJ2-7, the V gene TRBV6-2 or TRBV6-3, with 9 bases matching TRBD1. Germline V lookup: CDR1 MNHEY, CDR2 SVGEGT. The CDR3 consists of 14 residues. V shed 3 bases, J shed 2 bases, and the junction held 2 bases outside the gene matches. The CDR3 loop reads CASSYGQGPYEQYF. CDR3 coding DNA: TGTGCCAGCAGTTATGGACAGGGGCCCTACGAGCAGTACTTC.

A remark on this clonotype: A far larger clone is one base from this, pointing to a likely read error. The final CDR3 position lacks the conserved phenylalanine or tryptophan, pointing to a likely read error. The V gene is TRBV7-8, the J gene TRBJ2-5; TRBD2 matches 7 bases. V gave up 6 bases and J gave up 5 bases; unmatched junction bases: 6. The CDR3 length is 13 residues. In germline, CDR1 is SGHVS, CDR2 FQNEAQ. CDR3 DNA: TGTGCCAGCAGTCTCACTAGCGTGGAGACCCAGTACCTC. It codes for CASSLTSVETQYL.

At least ten counts were recorded for this clonotype. V is TRBV2 and J is TRBJ1-2, with a tentative D call TRBD1 (5 bases). CDR1 and CDR2 (germline): SNHLY, FYNNEI. This CDR3 contains 13 residues. V was cut by 3 bases and J by 8 bases, with 13 bases left in between. CDR3: CASSEAGFGGYTF. Written as DNA, the CDR3 is TGTGCCAGCAGTGAGGCAGGGTTCGGCGGCTACACCTTC.

In this sample, this clonotype turned up many times. The rearrangement uses TRBV11-1 and TRBJ2-3, with a possible D match to TRBD1 (6 bases). The CDR3 has 13 residues. Trimming cost V 5 bases and J 5 bases, with 11 bases left between them. The germline V gene encodes CDR1 SGHAT and CDR2 FQDESV (reference sequence). CDR3 sequence: CASSPGQLDTQYF. The CDR3 DNA reads as TGTGCCAGCAGCCCCGGACAGTTAGATACGCAGTATTTT.

This clonotype was detected only a few times. The chain is built from TRBV15 and TRBJ2-7, with no clear D. Looked up from germline, CDR1 is LNHNV and CDR2 is YYDKDF (reference sequence). Trimming removed 0 bases from V and 6 bases from J, with 12 bases in between. CDR3 length: 14 amino acids. CDR3 loop: CATSRDRSAFEQYF. CDR3 nucleotide sequence: TGTGCCACCAGCAGAGATCGATCAGCGTTCGAGCAGTACTTC.

This clonotype was detected ten times or more. The chain links TRBV30 to TRBJ2-1, with D possibly matching TRBD2 (6 bases). This CDR3 has 11 residues. Looked up from germline, CDR1 is GTSNPN and CDR2 is SVGIG (reference sequence). Deletions cut 7 bases from V and 4 bases from J, with 8 bases between. Here the CDR3 DNA reads TGTGCCTCGGACTATTACAATGAGCAGTTCTTC. Protein product: CASDYYNEQFF.

A few counts support this clonotype. The rearrangement links TRBV5-4 to TRBJ2-3; 10 bases map to TRBD2. With 4 bases clipped from V and 5 bases from J, the junction kept 7 bases outside the gene matches. The germline gives CDR1 SGHNT, CDR2 YYREEE (reference sequence). The CDR3 contains 15 residues. For the CDR3, the DNA is TGTGCCAGCAGCCCGAGCGGGGGGGCCAAAGATACGCAGTATTTT. This gives the protein CASSPSGGAKDTQYF.

This clonotype was seen only a few times. The chain couples TRBV4-2 to TRBJ1-2, with 11 bases that match TRBD1. The germline CDR1 and CDR2 sequences are LGHNA and YNFKEQ. Germline trimming cut 8 bases from V and 3 bases from J; bases unmatched to any gene: 5. The CDR3 is made up of 14 amino acids. The chain's CDR3 is CASATGQGDYGYTF. The CDR3 DNA reads TGTGCCAGCGCAACGGGACAGGGGGACTATGGCTACACCTTC.

Many counts were recorded for this clonotype. Here the CDR3 reads CASSLVPNTEAFF. The CDR3 DNA reads as TGTGCCAGCAGCTTAGTCCCGAACACTGAAGCTTTCTTT. V is TRBV11-2 and J is TRBJ1-1, with unresolved D. The germline V gene has CDR1 SGHAT and CDR2 FQNNGV. The CDR3 consists of 13 residues. V was trimmed by 1 base and J by 1 base, leaving 4 bases between them.

This clonotype has just a few counts. This chain uses TRBV20-1 with TRBJ1-5, with D tentatively TRBD1 (6 bases). The CDR3 has 13 residues. Germline V CDR1 and CDR2: DFQATT, SNEGSKA (reference sequence). V lost 2 bases and J lost 4, with 9 bases in between. CDR3 loop: CSARSGQNQPQHF. The CDR3 DNA reads as TGCAGTGCTAGATCGGGACAAAATCAGCCCCAGCATTTT.

The rearrangement joins TRBV9 to TRBJ2-2, with no clear D. The CDR3 is made up of 15 amino acids. The ends were cut back, 2 bases at V and 6 bases at J, with 14 bases in the middle. Per the germline V gene, CDR1 is SGDLS and CDR2 is YYNGEE. The CDR3 sequence is CASSVNFGQPGELFF. The CDR3 nucleotides read TGTGCCAGCAGCGTCAACTTCGGGCAACCCGGGGAGCTGTTTTTT.

This clonotype was recorded once. Only one base separates this from a far larger clonotype, so it likely reflects a read error. This chain connects TRBV6-9 to TRBJ2-2; 10 bases match TRBD2. J lost 3 bases, V lost 3 bases, and 7 bases had no gene match. The CDR3 runs to 17 residues. Germline CDR1 MNHGY, CDR2 SVAAGI. The CDR3 DNA reads as TGTGCCAGCAGTTACTCTGGGCTAGCGGGAGACACCGGGGAGCTGTTTTTT. This gives the protein CASSYSGLAGDTGELFF.

There are many counts of this clonotype. The J gene is TRBJ2-1, the V gene TRBV11-3, with 13 bases matching TRBD2. With 5 bases clipped from V and 6 bases from J, the junction kept 13 bases outside the gene matches. The CDR3 covers 18 residues. Germline V lookup: CDR1 SGHNT, CDR2 YENEEA. The CDR3 region is CASSQLLRTSGRSNEQFF. The CDR3 nucleotides are TGTGCCAGCAGCCAACTACTCCGGACTAGCGGGAGAAGCAATGAGCAGTTCTTC.

With regard to this clonotype: The junction differs from germline at one of its ends, possibly a read error. J is TRBJ2-5 and V is TRBV5-5; D possibly corresponds to TRBD1 (6 bases). Germline values: CDR1 SGHKS, CDR2 YYEKEE (reference sequence). This CDR3 spans 16 amino acids. This chain's CDR3 is CASSPRSDRYQEAQYF. CDR3 in DNA: TGTGCCAGCAGCCCGCGGTCCGACAGGTACCAAGAGGCCCAGTACTTC.

This clonotype was seen only a few times. The genes are TRBV5-1 and TRBJ2-1; 10 bases match TRBD2. Trimming cost V 1 base and J 8 bases; bases outside gene matches: 12. This CDR3 contains 17 residues. CDR1 is SGHRS and CDR2 is YFSETQ in the germline V gene. The CDR3 here is CASSLLASGSSLDEQFF. Written as DNA, the CDR3 is TGCGCCAGCAGCTTGTTGGCTAGCGGGAGTTCCTTGGATGAGCAGTTCTTC.

The sample holds many counts of this clonotype. The chain uses TRBV20-1 and TRBJ2-5, with TRBD2 matching 11 bases. CDR3 length: 16 residues. V shed 1 base and J 2 bases; nucleotides not matched to a gene: 6. Germline CDR1 reads DFQATT; CDR2 reads SNEGSKA (reference sequence). The chain's CDR3 is CSARGLAGGLQETQYF. Written as DNA, the CDR3 is TGCAGTGCTAGAGGTCTAGCGGGGGGACTACAAGAGACCCAGTACTTC.

Ten or more counts support this clonotype. The chain uses TRBV5-1 and TRBJ2-7; weak D call: TRBD1 (6 bases). The CDR3 totals 13 residues. Trimming cost V 1 base and J 5 bases, with 10 bases left between them. Germline V gene lookup returns CDR1 SGHRS and CDR2 YFSETQ. CDR3 in DNA: TGCGCCAGCAGCTTGATACAGGGTGACGAGCAGTACTTC. It yields the protein CASSLIQGDEQYF.

This clonotype was observed many times. This rearrangement joins TRBV7-8 to TRBJ1-3, with D unresolved. V was cut by 1 base and J by 1 base, with 11 bases left in between. Germline V gene data show CDR1 as SGHVS and CDR2 as FQNEAQ. The CDR3 runs 16 residues. The CDR3 loop is CASSLVVSFSGNTIYF. In DNA, the CDR3 is TGTGCCAGCAGCTTAGTTGTCTCTTTTTCTGGAAACACCATATATTTT.

This clonotype was seen ten or more times. This CDR3 is CAWRHQGDYSNQPQHF. The CDR3 DNA is TGTGCCTGGAGGCACCAGGGGGATTATAGCAATCAGCCCCAGCATTTT. The V gene is TRBV30, the J gene TRBJ1-5, with TRBD1 matching over 7 bases. CDR3 size: 16 residues. Germline assignment: CDR1 GTSNPN and CDR2 SVGIG (reference sequence). After removal of 3 bases from V and 0 bases from J, the junction contained 8 bases not matched to a gene.

This clonotype was seen a few times. As DNA, the CDR3 is TGCAGTGCTAGAGTACCAACTAGCGGGAGCTCCTACGAGCAGTACTTC. Its translation is CSARVPTSGSSYEQYF. This sequence joins TRBV20-1 and TRBJ2-7; TRBD2 matches 11 bases. CDR3 length: 16 amino acids. The germline V gene encodes CDR1 DFQATT and CDR2 SNEGSKA (reference sequence). V lost 1 base, J lost 0 bases, and 5 bases stayed unmatched.